This TCR beta chain was recorded in a study of beta chain features in type 1 diabetes. General study results and limits: The cDNA sequencing approach could over-represent high-TCR-expressing cells.

Trimming removed 7 bases from V and 3 bases from J, with 13 bases in between. The CDR3 totals 13 residues. Germline V gene data show CDR1 as SQVTM and CDR2 as ANQGSEA. Of note for this clone: The antigen remains unidentified.

TCRB transcripts that were expressed got sequenced, as all of the isolated RNA had been reverse transcribed. Produced via immunoSEQ multiplex PCR; TCRdb's table is partial and in-frame only. The sample yields around 190,000 clones, approximately 13% seen once. This chain connects TRBV29-1 to TRBJ1-5; possible D gene TRBD1, 5 bases. Sequencing was done on a sample of central memory CD4+ T cells from blood. The TCR sequence derives from a woman younger than 35 in good health. The CDR3 nucleotides are TGCAGCGCCAGGGCGGGACTCAATCAGCCCCAGCATTTT. The encoded protein is CSARAGLNQPQHF.